The 32 T cell receptor beta chains listed next were all sequenced from one sample in a study of T-cell reconstitution after alpha-beta-depleted transplantation in children. During its preparation, the TCRbeta library received unique molecular identifiers. TCRdb passed the PCR reads through MiXCR, listing each CDR3 protein once. The table lists some 350,000 distinct CDR3 sequences, around 10% of them singletons. Specimen: PBMCs from the stem cell graft donor, collected from the stem cell graft. These receptors were collected from a human donor who donated a stem cell graft to a child with acute lymphoblastic leukemia.

This clonotype came up many times. The genes are TRBV5-1 and TRBJ2-7, with D possibly TRBD1 on 6 matching bases. CDR3 size: 15 residues. Germline values: CDR1 SGHRS, CDR2 YFSETQ. Trimming stripped 4 bases from V and 0 bases from J, with 14 bases between. The CDR3 DNA sequence: TGCGCCAGCAGCCCGGGACATGGGAGCTCCTACGAGCAGTACTTC. Its protein is CASSPGHGSSYEQYF.

V gene TRBV20-1 combines with J gene TRBJ2-5; TRBD2 aligns across 9 bases. V gave up 5 bases and J gave up 1 base; unmatched junction bases: 8. The CDR3 sequence is 15 residues long. Looked up from germline, CDR1 is DFQATT and CDR2 is SNEGSKA (reference sequence). CDR3 DNA sequence: TGCAGTGCTGCTAGGGGTAGCGGGGGCCAAGAGACCCAGTACTTC. This translates into CSAARGSGGQETQYF.

At least ten counts were recorded for this clonotype. The gene calls are TRBV7-2 and TRBJ2-2; 7 nucleotides agree with TRBD1. The CDR3 totals 15 residues. Trimming removed 5 bases from V and 1 base from J; junction bases left unmatched: 4. CDR1 is SGHTA and CDR2 is FQGNSA in the germline V gene. CDR3 residues: CASSLGDRNTGELFF. The CDR3 DNA is TGTGCCAGCAGCCTAGGGGACAGGAACACCGGGGAGCTGTTTTTT. The whole variable domain, filled in from reference TRBV7-2 and TRBJ2-2, reads GAGVSQSPSNKVTEKGKDVELRCDPISGHTALYWYRQSLGQGLEFLIYFQGNSAPDKSGLPSDRFSAERTGGSVSTLTIQRTQQEDSAVYLCASSLGDRNTGELFFGEGSRLTVL.

J is TRBJ2-7 and V is TRBV5-1; the match to TRBD2 covers 12 bases. Germline lookup yields CDR1 SGHRS and CDR2 YFSETQ. The length of the CDR3 is 17 residues. The junction had 7 bases not matched to a gene; V was cut back by 2 bases and J by 1 base. CDR3 region: CASSFLAGGPESYEQYF. The CDR3 bases are TGCGCCAGCAGCTTTCTAGCGGGAGGGCCAGAATCCTACGAGCAGTACTTC.

This chain joins TRBV28 and TRBJ1-5; D is possibly TRBD1 (5 bases). CDR1 and CDR2 from the germline V gene are MDHEN and SYDVKM. CDR3 size: 13 residues. Trimming removed 7 bases from V and 0 bases from J, with 7 bases in between. The CDR3 DNA sequence: TGTGCCAGCACGGGGGTTAGCAATCAGCCCCAGCATTTT. Protein product: CASTGVSNQPQHF.

This chain uses TRBV12-3 or TRBV12-4 with TRBJ2-2; D not certain. The V gene lost 3 bases and the J gene lost 7 bases, with 9 bases spanning the gap. This CDR3 contains 13 residues. The CDR3 nucleotides are TGTGCCAGCAGTTTGTTTCTGGGCGGGGAGCTGTTTTTT. This gives the protein CASSLFLGGELFF.

As concerns this clonotype: This may arise from a read error, as a much more abundant clone is one base away. V usage is TRBV5-1 and J usage is TRBJ2-1; 9 bases line up with TRBD1. This CDR3 spans 14 amino acids. Germline V lookup: CDR1 SGHRS, CDR2 YFSETQ. The V segment lost 1 base and the J segment 7 bases; nucleotides outside the gene matches: 3. The CDR3 coding sequence is TGCGCCAGCAGCTTGTGGGACAGGGTTAATGAGCAGTTCTTC. Encoded protein: CASSLWDRVNEQFF.

V usage is TRBV12-3 or TRBV12-4 and J usage is TRBJ2-1; 11 positions match TRBD2. This CDR3 comprises 18 residues. Unmatched junction bases numbered 15, after V lost 4 bases and J lost 7 bases. Written as DNA, the CDR3 is TGTGCCAGCAGTTCACTAGCGGGAGTGGGGGTTTTGGGGAATGAGCAGTTCTTC. This codes for CASSSLAGVGVLGNEQFF.

In its sample, this clonotype was seen a few times. J is TRBJ2-7 and V is TRBV7-9; D might be TRBD2 (5 bases). Germline V lookup: CDR1 SEHNR, CDR2 FQNEAQ (reference sequence). This CDR3 is 13 amino acids long. V was trimmed by 1 base and J by 5 bases, leaving 9 bases between them. This CDR3 is CASSLGEPHEQYF. In DNA form, the CDR3 reads TGTGCCAGCAGCTTAGGGGAGCCGCACGAGCAGTACTTC.

This clonotype was found many times. In DNA, the CDR3 is TGTGCCAGCAGTCTAGTGGCCCCGGGCAATTCACCCCTCCACTTT. Protein: CASSLVAPGNSPLHF. The chain recombines TRBV27 with TRBJ1-6; D gene ambiguous. CDR1 and CDR2 (germline): MNHEY, SMNVEV (reference sequence). The V end lost 5 bases, the J end lost 7 bases, and 15 bases lay between the germline ends. This CDR3 is 15 amino acids long.

This clonotype has just one count. The CDR3 ends on some other residue instead of the conserved phenylalanine or tryptophan, so this is likely a read error. The V gene is TRBV4-3, the J gene TRBJ2-5, with D possibly matching TRBD2 (6 bases). The CDR3 loop spans 13 amino acids. V was pared by 5 bases and J by 5 bases, with 12 bases between. Germline loops: CDR1 LGHNA, CDR2 YSLEER. The CDR3, as DNA: TGCGCCAGCAGCGGGGAGGTTAGGGAGACCCAGTACTCC. It encodes CASSGEVRETQYS.

This clonotype has just a few counts. The chain carries TRBV28 and TRBJ2-3, with D perhaps given as TRBD1 or TRBD2 (5 bases each). This CDR3 contains 15 residues. The V and J ends lost 5 bases and 0 bases respectively, with 12 bases between them. Germline CDR1 is MDHEN and CDR2 is SYDVKM. CDR3 sequence: CASSPLRDSTDTQYF. CDR3 nucleotides: TGTGCCAGCAGTCCCCTCAGGGACAGCACAGATACGCAGTATTTT. The full variable domain, rest sourced from reference TRBV28 and TRBJ2-3, is DVKVTQSSRYLVKRTGEKVFLECVQDMDHENMFWYRQDPGLGLRLIYFSYDVKMKEKGDIPEGYSVSREKKERFSLILESASTNQTSMYLCASSPLRDSTDTQYFGPGTRLTVL.

The rearrangement links TRBV19 to TRBJ2-5, with D perhaps matching TRBD2 (8 bases). The ends were cut back, 1 base at V and 7 bases at J, with 22 bases in the middle. Germline assignment: CDR1 LNHDA and CDR2 SQIVND (reference sequence). This CDR3 spans 17 amino acids. CDR3 DNA sequence: TGTGCCAGTAGTATAGCCCCAGGGGGAGCGGGAGCGGTGACCCAGTACTTC. It specifies CASSIAPGGAGAVTQYF.

V gene TRBV3-1 combines with J gene TRBJ2-6, with D possibly being TRBD1 (6 bases). V lost 0 bases to trimming and J lost 4 bases, with 19 bases between them. In germline, CDR1 is LGHDT, CDR2 YNNKEL (reference sequence). The CDR3 spans 19 residues. This chain's CDR3 is CASSQDTGPLLSGANVLTF. The CDR3 coding sequence is TGTGCCAGCAGCCAAGATACAGGGCCCCTCCTGAGCGGGGCCAACGTCCTGACTTTC.

The chain combines TRBV11-2 with TRBJ2-5, with a weak D call TRBD2 (6 bases). The germline CDR1 and CDR2 sequences are SGHAT and FQNNGV. Trimming removed 2 bases from V and 7 bases from J, with 8 bases in between. The CDR3 contains 12 residues. DNA for the CDR3: TGTGCCAGCAGCTTATTGGGGGGGACCCAGTACTTC. Amino acid sequence: CASSLLGGTQYF.

This clonotype was recorded a few times. V gene TRBV6-5 combines with J gene TRBJ2-1; D is uncertain. Trimming pared 4 bases from V and 6 bases from J, leaving 16 bases between. The CDR3 has 15 residues. CDR1 is MNHEY and CDR2 is SVGAGI in the germline V gene. CDR3 in amino acids: CASSSPGGPTNEQFF. For the CDR3, the DNA is TGTGCCAGCAGTTCACCGGGCGGCCCCACCAATGAGCAGTTCTTC.

The chain's CDR3 is CASSLDAVGRETQYF. The CDR3 DNA reads TGTGCCAGCAGTTTAGACGCGGTAGGCAGAGAGACCCAGTACTTC. This sequence joins TRBV12-3 or TRBV12-4 and TRBJ2-5; D gene unclear. The CDR3 extends over 15 amino acids. Between the trimmed V and J ends, which lost 1 base and 4 bases, there was a span of 13 bases.

This clonotype has ten or more counts. V and J are TRBV5-1 and TRBJ2-1; 14 nucleotides align to TRBD2. After removal of 4 bases from V and 5 bases from J, the junction contained 2 bases not matched to a gene. This CDR3 region has 15 residues. Germline values: CDR1 SGHRS, CDR2 YFSETQ. The CDR3 loop reads CASSETSGRDNEQFF. DNA for the CDR3: TGCGCCAGCAGCGAGACTAGCGGGAGGGACAATGAGCAGTTCTTC.

This sequence joins TRBV7-2 and TRBJ2-1, with a weak D call TRBD1 (5 bases). Germline V gene sequence: CDR1 SGHTA, CDR2 FQGNSA. Between the trimmed V and J ends, which lost 4 bases and 8 bases, there was a span of 21 bases. This CDR3 contains 16 residues. In nucleotides, the CDR3 is TGTGCCAGCAGCTCTCTGGTTGGGCAGGAAGGGGATGAGCAGTTCTTC. Amino acid sequence: CASSSLVGQEGDEQFF.

A few counts support this clonotype. The V gene is TRBV7-2, the J gene TRBJ1-1, with D unresolved. This CDR3 is 12 amino acids long. The V gene's germline CDR1 is SGHTA and CDR2 FQGNSA. V lost 7 bases, J lost 11 bases, and 17 bases lay in between. The CDR3 reads CASILWGVGAFF. The CDR3 nucleotides read TGTGCCAGCATCCTATGGGGTGTAGGCGCTTTCTTT.

The gene calls are TRBV29-1 and TRBJ2-7; 7 nucleotides agree with TRBD2. The CDR3 is 13 amino acids. V gave up 2 bases and J gave up 4 bases; unmatched junction bases: 5. Germline V gives CDR1 SQVTM, CDR2 ANQGSEA. CDR3 DNA sequence: TGCAGCGTTGAAATGCGGGAGAGGTACGAGCAGTACTTC. Its translation: CSVEMRERYEQYF.

This chain joins TRBV27 and TRBJ2-7; a possible D gene is TRBD2 (6 bases). CDR1 MNHEY and CDR2 SMNVEV come from the germline V gene (reference sequence). Trimming removed 6 bases from V and 1 base from J, with 22 bases in between. The CDR3 is 17 amino acids. CDR3 in amino acids: CASRSHFRGARSYEQYF. DNA for the CDR3: TGTGCCAGCAGGTCGCACTTTCGCGGGGCCCGGTCCTACGAGCAGTACTTC.

This clonotype was observed at least ten times. The chain couples TRBV12-3 or TRBV12-4 to TRBJ2-5, with 12 bases fitting TRBD2. The J segment lost 4 bases and the V segment lost 4 bases, leaving 1 base of the junction unmatched. The CDR3 is 14 amino acids. The CDR3 sequence is CASSSSGRGETQYF. The CDR3 nucleotides are TGTGCCAGCAGTTCTAGCGGGAGGGGAGAGACCCAGTACTTC.

In its sample, this clonotype was seen a few times. The genes are TRBV6-1 and TRBJ1-5; D is unresolved. This CDR3 comprises 12 residues. The germline V gene encodes CDR1 MNHNS and CDR2 SASEGT. Deletions cut 7 bases from V and 4 bases from J, with 8 bases between. CDR3 region: CASNIINQPQHF. The CDR3 region has the DNA TGTGCCAGCAACATTATTAATCAGCCCCAGCATTTT.

The chain is built from TRBV5-6 and TRBJ2-5; 7 bases map to TRBD2. CDR3 size: 15 residues. The junction had 7 bases not matched to a gene; V was cut back by 0 bases and J by 5 bases. CDR1 is SGHDT and CDR2 is YYEEEE in the germline V gene. The chain's CDR3 is CASSLAWGGLETQYF. CDR3 in DNA: TGTGCCAGCAGCTTGGCGTGGGGGGGACTCGAGACCCAGTACTTC.

In its sample, this clonotype was seen a few times. V and J are TRBV5-1 and TRBJ2-2; 9 bases are a match to TRBD1. The germline gives CDR1 SGHRS, CDR2 YFSETQ. This CDR3 contains 18 residues. J gave up 4 bases and V 0 bases, and 10 bases lay outside the gene matches. The DNA of the CDR3 is TGCGCCAGCAGCTTGGCGCTCCCGGGACAGGGTCGCACCGGGGAGCTGTTTTTT. Translated: CASSLALPGQGRTGELFF.

The CDR3 region is CAGLKTGVYTEAFF. The CDR3 DNA sequence: TGTGCCGGGTTGAAGACAGGGGTGTACACTGAAGCTTTCTTT. The genes are TRBV7-8 and TRBJ1-1, with 8 bases that match TRBD1. The CDR3 runs 14 residues. Germline trimming cut 11 bases from V and 3 bases from J; bases unmatched to any gene: 11. Germline V gene data show CDR1 as SGHVS and CDR2 as FQNEAQ. Variable domain in full (rest from reference TRBV7-8 and TRBJ1-1): GAGVSQSPRYKVAKRGQDVALRCDPISGHVSLFWYQQALGQGPEFLTYFQNEAQLDKSGLPSDRFFAERPEGSVSTLKIQRTQQEDSAVYLCAGLKTGVYTEAFFGQGTRLTVV.

This clonotype was counted many times. The chain links TRBV5-1 to TRBJ2-3; 7 nucleotides agree with TRBD2. In germline, CDR1 is SGHRS, CDR2 YFSETQ. The CDR3 contains 15 residues. The V segment lost 4 bases and the J segment 7 bases; nucleotides outside the gene matches: 12. CDR3 amino acids: CASSPDGGELHTQYF. CDR3 sequence (DNA): TGCGCCAGCAGCCCGGATGGGGGGGAACTCCATACGCAGTATTTT. The full variable domain, rest sourced from reference TRBV5-1 and TRBJ2-3, is KAGVTQTPRYLIKTRGQQVTLSCSPISGHRSVSWYQQTPGQGLQFLFEYFSETQRNKGNFPGRFSGRQFSNSRSEMNVSTLELGDSALYLCASSPDGGELHTQYFGPGTRLTVL.

This clonotype appeared many times. The rearrangement links TRBV4-3 to TRBJ2-7; TRBD1 aligns across 7 bases. This CDR3 comprises 15 residues. The V gene end was trimmed by 2 bases and the J gene end by 3 bases; junction bases not matched to a gene: 7. From germline, CDR1 is LGHNA and CDR2 YSLEER. CDR3 DNA sequence: TGCGCCAGCAGCCAATCACAGGGGTCTAACTACGAGCAGTACTTC. It translates to CASSQSQGSNYEQYF.

The chain links TRBV4-1 to TRBJ2-7; 10 nucleotides align to TRBD2. The CDR3 has 17 residues. Germline V gives CDR1 MGHRA, CDR2 YSYEKL. V was pared by 4 bases and J by 5 bases, with 14 bases of the junction left unmatched. The CDR3 protein is CASSLTFGLAEENEQYF. The CDR3 coding sequence is TGCGCCAGCAGCCTAACGTTTGGACTAGCGGAAGAAAACGAGCAGTACTTC.

The V and J genes are TRBV7-2 and TRBJ2-1; no clear D gene. Germline CDR1 reads SGHTA; CDR2 reads FQGNSA. The CDR3 is made up of 16 amino acids. Trimming removed 6 bases at V and 0 bases at J, with 15 bases between. CDR3 in amino acids: CASRAATISSYNEQFF. The CDR3 DNA reads TGTGCCAGCAGGGCGGCCACTATTTCCTCCTACAATGAGCAGTTCTTC.

This clonotype was observed at least ten times. The chain recombines TRBV9 with TRBJ2-7; D may be TRBD2 (6 bases). The ends were cut back, 4 bases at V and 5 bases at J, with 13 bases in the middle. Germline CDR1 is SGDLS and CDR2 is YYNGEE. The CDR3 extends over 13 amino acids. The CDR3 coding sequence is TGTGCCAGCAGCCCCGGGACGGGGGACGAGCAGTACTTC. Protein sequence: CASSPGTGDEQYF.